This TCR beta chain was obtained from a study of PD-1 blockade in mismatch repair-deficient tumors. Profiled with immunoSEQ multiplex PCR; TCRdb holds only in-frame clones, not every one. The sample has roughly 120,000 clones, about three quarters seen once. The CDR3 totals 14 residues. Germline V gene sequence: CDR1 MNHEY, CDR2 SVGAGI. The V and J ends lost 0 bases and 5 bases respectively, with 8 bases between them. Sample: peripheral blood, taken 60 weeks after starting pembrolizumab. V usage is TRBV6-5 and J usage is TRBJ2-4; D perhaps matches TRBD2 (6 bases). The TCR was taken from an adult with mismatch repair-deficient cancer. As DNA, the CDR3 is TGTGCCAGCAGTTACTCGGGGGAGGAAAACATTCAGTACTTC. It specifies CASSYSGEENIQYF.